The clone carrying this T cell receptor (beta chain) has more than one count but fewer than ten. No antigen is known for it. This entry is derived from a study of T-cell reconstitution after alpha-beta-depleted transplantation in children. Unique molecular identifiers featured in how the TCRbeta library was prepared. TCRdb redid the calling of the PCR reads with MiXCR, one entry per CDR3 protein. The sample records about a million distinct CDR3 sequences, roughly 31% being singletons. Findings of the study overall: About two months after transplant, alpha-beta T cells reportedly came from several hundred expanded graft clones. Counts and diversity of T cells one year after transplant came mostly from newly produced T cells. Some patients showed high day-60 TCRbeta diversity, which derived from surviving recipient T cells and thymic progenitors.

Germline V gene data show CDR1 as MNHEY and CDR2 as SVGAGI. With V trimmed by 4 bases and J by 1 base, 6 bases remained unmatched. This CDR3 is 15 amino acids long. This clonotype was sampled from a boy under two years old who had a stem cell transplant for SCID, so the T cells may come from the graft donor. Sequenced material: PBMCs, mostly from graft donor cells, taken 360 days after TCRalphabeta/CD19-depleted stem cell transplant. The rearrangement joins TRBV6-5 to TRBJ1-1; 7 positions match TRBD1. CDR3 residues: CASSLWGQRNTEAFF. For the CDR3, the DNA is TGTGCCAGCAGTTTGTGGGGACAGAGGAACACTGAAGCTTTCTTT.